This T cell receptor beta chain was found in a study of cytomegalovirus exposure and HLA in healthy donors. Study observations and caveats: What a later analysis reportedly showed was that an Asian-associated ancestry cluster had fewer N-insertions than the approximately 700-donor mean. Only CMV serostatus was available as immune exposure information.

Germline V gene lookup returns CDR1 LGHNA and CDR2 YSLEER. Trimming left V 0 bases short and J 0 bases short, with 11 bases between. The CDR3 contains 16 residues. PCR employed 60 Vbeta and 13 Jbeta primers. This table comes from immunoSEQ multiplex PCR, and its TCRdb copy is limited to in-frame clones, with some not included. In the table there are 150,000 to 200,000 clones, 75% to 80% of which are singletons. The sample holds a few counts of this clone. Its cognate antigen is unknown. The rearrangement joins TRBV4-3 to TRBJ1-1; no clear D. Sequences were obtained from PBMCs. The sequence was collected from a woman between 25 and 40 years old in good health and CMV-seropositive. The DNA for the CDR3 is TGCGCCAGCAGCCAAGATTTTAACGGGGTGAACACTGAAGCTTTCTTT. Amino acid sequence: CASSQDFNGVNTEAFF.